This T cell receptor (beta chain) comes out of a study of blood T cell repertoires in COVID-19. Study context: From the United States, Italy and Spain came samples of acute and convalescent COVID-19. Sample material is recorded as cDNA or gDNA derived from T cells, B-cell-depleted T cells, or PBMCs.

Original processing notes: How many nucleated cells were present was estimated from reference gene primer amplification. This table comes from immunoSEQ multiplex PCR, and its TCRdb copy is limited to in-frame clones, with some not included. That table is the source of V, J and clone size, and D and trimming were worked out from the DNA. The table shows just over 60,000 clones, with around 80% occurring only once. The V end was cut by 3 bases, the J end by 4 bases, with 13 bases between. Germline V gene lookup returns CDR1 LNHDA and CDR2 SQIVND (reference sequence). The CDR3 runs 15 residues. The chain employs TRBV19 and TRBJ1-5, with no clear D. What was sequenced was peripheral blood. The TCR comes from a man aged 60 to 75 with acute or convalescent COVID-19. The CDR3 loop is CASSISQFRNQPQHF. Here the CDR3 DNA reads TGTGCCAGTAGTATCTCACAGTTTAGGAATCAGCCCCAGCATTTT. The complete variable domain, with remaining parts taken from reference TRBV19 and TRBJ1-5, reads DGGITQSPKYLFRKEGQNVTLSCEQNLNHDAMYWYRQDPGQGLRLIYYSQIVNDFQKGDIAEGYSVSREKKESFPLTVTSAQKNPTAFYLCASSISQFRNQPQHFGDGTRLSIL.